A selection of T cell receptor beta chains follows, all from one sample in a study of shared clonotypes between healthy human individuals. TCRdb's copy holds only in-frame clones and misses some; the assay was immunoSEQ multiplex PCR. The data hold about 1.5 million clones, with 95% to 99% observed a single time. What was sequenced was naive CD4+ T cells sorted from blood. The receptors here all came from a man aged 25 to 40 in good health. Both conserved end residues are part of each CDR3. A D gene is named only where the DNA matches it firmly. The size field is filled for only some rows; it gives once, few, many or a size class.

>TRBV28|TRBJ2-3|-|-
CASRFRGGVAVDTQYF
TGTGCCAGCAGATTCCGGGGAGGAGTGGCGGTAGATACGCAGTATTTT
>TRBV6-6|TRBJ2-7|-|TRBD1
CASSLTGESGGQYF
TGTGCCAGCAGTCTCACAGGGGAGAGTGGTGGGCAGTACTTC
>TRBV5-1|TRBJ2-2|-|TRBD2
CASSLGRLAGEGVNTGELFF
TGCGCCAGCAGCTTGGGGCGACTAGCGGGAGAGGGCGTGAACACCGGGGAGCTGTTTTTT
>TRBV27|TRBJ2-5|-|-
CASTSRPPGRQQETQYF
TGTGCCAGCACAAGCAGACCTCCCGGGCGGCAGCAAGAGACCCAGTACTTC
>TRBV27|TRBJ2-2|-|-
CASSLLFLEEPGELFF
TGTGCCAGCAGTTTATTATTTCTGGAGGAGCCCGGGGAGCTGTTTTTT
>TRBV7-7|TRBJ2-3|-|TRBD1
CASSQGAGTDTQYF
TGTGCCAGCAGTCAGGGGGCAGGTACAGATACGCAGTATTTT
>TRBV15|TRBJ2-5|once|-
CATSTTRETQYF
TGTGCCACCAGCACTACTAGAGAGACCCAGTACTTC
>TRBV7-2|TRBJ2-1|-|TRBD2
CASSFQAGGNEQFF
TGTGCCAGCAGCTTTCAAGCGGGAGGGAATGAGCAGTTCTTC
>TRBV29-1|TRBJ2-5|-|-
CSVKKLQGYQETQYF
TGCAGCGTTAAAAAACTACAGGGCTACCAAGAGACCCAGTACTTC
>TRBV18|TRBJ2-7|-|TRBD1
CASSQSGTGTYEQYF
TGTGCCAGCTCACAATCCGGGACAGGGACTTACGAGCAGTACTTC
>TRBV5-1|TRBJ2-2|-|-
CASSLGQYKNTGELFF
TGCGCCAGCAGCTTGGGGCAGTACAAAAACACCGGGGAGCTGTTTTTT
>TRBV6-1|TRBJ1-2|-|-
CASRIGDGYTF
TGTGCCAGCAGGATTGGGGATGGCTACACCTTC
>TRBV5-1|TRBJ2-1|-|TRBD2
CASSLALAGGPGFF
TGCGCCAGCAGCTTGGCGCTAGCGGGAGGGCCGGGGTTCTTC
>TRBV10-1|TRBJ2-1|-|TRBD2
CASSELAGDHEQFF
TGCGCCAGCAGTGAGCTAGCGGGAGACCATGAGCAGTTCTTC
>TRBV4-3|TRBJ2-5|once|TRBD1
CASSQEGQFQETQYF
TGCGCCAGCAGCCAAGAGGGACAGTTTCAAGAGACCCAGTACTTC
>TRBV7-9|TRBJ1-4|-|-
CASSQWTSTNEKLFF
TGTGCCAGCAGCCAATGGACTTCAACTAATGAAAAACTGTTTTTT
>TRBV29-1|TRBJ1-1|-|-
CSVRGSIGSEAFF
TGCAGCGTCCGAGGGTCTATTGGGTCGGAAGCTTTCTTT
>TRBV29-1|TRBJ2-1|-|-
CSVPGRVGNEQFF
TGCAGCGTTCCGGGCAGGGTCGGTAATGAGCAGTTCTTC
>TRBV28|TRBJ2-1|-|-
CASSQLNEQFF
TGTGCCAGCAGTCAGTTGAATGAGCAGTTCTTC
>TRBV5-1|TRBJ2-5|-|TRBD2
CASRSGLAGVLKTQYF
TGCGCCAGCAGATCGGGGTTAGCGGGAGTTTTAAAGACCCAGTACTTC
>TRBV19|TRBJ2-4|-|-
CATQPTGRRGNIQYF
TGTGCCACCCAACCGACAGGCCGCCGGGGAAACATTCAGTACTTC
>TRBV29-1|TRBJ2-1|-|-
CSVEGGAQTYNEQFF
TGCAGCGTTGAGGGGGGAGCACAAACGTACAATGAGCAGTTCTTC
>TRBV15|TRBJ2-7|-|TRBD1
CATSRDRDRVYEQYF
TGTGCCACCAGCAGAGATCGAGACAGGGTCTACGAGCAGTACTTC
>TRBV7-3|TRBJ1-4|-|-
CASSPPSGTNEKLFF
TGTGCCAGCAGCCCCCCTAGCGGGACGAATGAAAAACTGTTTTTT
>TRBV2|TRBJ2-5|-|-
CASKMASLGETQYF
TGTGCCAGCAAAATGGCTAGCTTAGGGGAGACCCAGTACTTC
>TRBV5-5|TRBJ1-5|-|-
CASSSSLGVEDQPQHF
TGTGCCAGCAGCTCTAGTTTAGGGGTGGAGGATCAGCCCCAGCATTTT
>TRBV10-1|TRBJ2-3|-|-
CASSPPLHFTDTQYF
TGCGCCAGCTCCCCGCCTCTCCACTTCACAGATACGCAGTATTTT
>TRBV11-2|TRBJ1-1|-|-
CASSYTPQGLNTEAFF
TGTGCCAGCAGTTATACCCCCCAGGGATTGAACACTGAAGCTTTCTTT
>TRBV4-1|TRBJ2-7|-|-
CASSPQVASEKYEQYF
TGCGCCAGCAGCCCCCAAGTGGCTAGCGAAAAATACGAGCAGTACTTC
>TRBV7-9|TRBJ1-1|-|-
CASTLSMNTEAFF
TGTGCCAGCACCCTCTCCATGAACACTGAAGCTTTCTTT